The text below deals with one TCR beta chain. This clone showed up just a few times. No antigen is known for it. Base qualities are not provided; no much larger clone lies one nucleotide away. The High Capacity cDNA Reverse Transcription Kit was used to reverse transcribe all of the isolated RNA, meaning that expressed TCRB transcripts were what got sequenced. Deep immunoSEQ sequencing was performed on naive, central memory and regulatory T cell samples, with an average of around 3.4 million total reads per sample. Sorted cells were lysed in RLT buffer and RNA was extracted with DNase-treated RNeasy Micro or Mini kits, depending on cell number. To prevent cross-contamination, each cell subset was processed individually, whereas patient and healthy donor samples were processed jointly. The immunoSEQ multiplex PCR was used to amplify TCRB sequences from cDNA, yielding 87-bp fragments that span the CDR3 region. Sequencing of the amplicons was performed on the Illumina HiSeq platform. In the paper's pipeline: PCR bias was corrected computationally using synthetic template baselines, and reads within Hamming distance 2 were collapsed, with unmergeable singletons discarded. Reads were aligned to IMGT to assign V, D and J genes, CDR3 length, and insertions or deletions at six rearrangement sites. Within each subset, clonotype counts were normalized to sorted cell number, after which true diversity and Gini coefficients were computed with the tcR R package. Repertoire sharing was quantified using the overlap coefficient calculated on TCRB nucleotide sequences. In TCRdb, the immuneACCESS table is reduced to in-frame sequences with V and J assigned. These tables do not hold every clone; where another copy was compared, an unresolved V gene accounts for under half, and the others remain unexplained. The DNA was the basis for D and trimming; V, J and clone size are from that table. The sample includes some 360,000 clones, with 9.6% observed a single time. Of the sample, approximately 0.55% is held by the ten largest clones.

These data belong to a study of beta chain features in type 1 diabetes (dated by TCRdb to 2016 to 2019). Background on the whole study: No differences in mean age, gender distribution, total cell number or subset yield were found between patients and healthy donors. Regulatory and stem cell-like memory subsets were isolated from only 8 patients and about eight healthy donors, whereas naive and central memory subsets came from all 30 or so donors. The study compared TCRB repertoires of sorted circulating CD4+ T cell subsets between recently diagnosed type 1 diabetes patients and matched healthy donors. Across all samples, almost 110 million sorted cells were examined, and cell number per subset correlated strongly with RNA yield.

A single peripheral blood draw of about 116 mL on average was collected from each donor into heparinised tubes. Using a panel that included CD45RO, CCR7, CD25, CD127, CD95 and CD27, naive, central memory, regulatory and stem cell-like memory CD4+ T cells were sorted on a BD FACSAria II. All sorted populations exceeded 95% purity. PBMCs were separated immediately by Lymphoprep density gradient centrifugation and were stained directly, without being cultured. To minimize batch effects, samples were stained and sorted in pairs, one healthy donor with one patient per experiment. Study-level results and caveats: Because cDNA was sequenced instead of genomic DNA, highly expressing activated cells could be over-represented, though the groups showed no difference in activation or CD3 levels. The naive, central memory and regulatory TCRB repertoires appeared to resemble one another more closely among patients than among healthy donors. Type 1 diabetes patients showed a moderate but significant shortening of TCRB CDR3 length in all four CD4+ subsets. Only small numbers of individuals were included in the HLA sub-analyses, which left unresolved whether HLA type had any influence on TCRB rearrangement. Patients with type 1 diabetes made fewer insertions and deleted more nucleotides at VDJ recombination sites, implying thymic rearrangement abnormalities. PCR might favor shorter templates, but patient and control samples were amplified and corrected together, so any skew would affect both groups equally.

The trim is 5 bases for V and 4 bases for J, with a gap of 18 bases between the germline ends. Taken from cysteine to phenylalanine, the CDR3 has 16 residues. Only CDR3 DNA remains: 48 bases, in frame from the first base. CDR1 and CDR2 are read off the germline V gene as SGHAT and FQNNGV. This TCR was recovered from a man aged 25 to 40 with type 1 diabetes. This receptor chain uses TRBV11-2 and TRBJ1-3, with TRBD1 perhaps the D gene, on 5 matching bases. Sequenced sample: central memory CD4+ T cells from blood. At the DNA level, the sequence is TGTGCCAGCAGCAGCGCGATCGGGGGGACCGGAAACACCATATATTTT. Translated, it gives CASSSAIGGTGNTIYF.